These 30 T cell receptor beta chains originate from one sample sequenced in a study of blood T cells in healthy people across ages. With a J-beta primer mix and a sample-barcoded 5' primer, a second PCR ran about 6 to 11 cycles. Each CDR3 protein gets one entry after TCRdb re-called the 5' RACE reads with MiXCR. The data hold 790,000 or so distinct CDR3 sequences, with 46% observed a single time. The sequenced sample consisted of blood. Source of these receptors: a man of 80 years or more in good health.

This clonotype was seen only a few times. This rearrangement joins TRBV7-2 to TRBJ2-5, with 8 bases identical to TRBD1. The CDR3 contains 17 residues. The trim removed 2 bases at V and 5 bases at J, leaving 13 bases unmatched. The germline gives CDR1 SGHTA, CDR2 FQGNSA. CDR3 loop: CASSLRPQGALGETQYF. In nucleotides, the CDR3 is TGTGCCAGCAGCTTACGTCCGCAGGGGGCATTAGGGGAGACCCAGTACTTC.

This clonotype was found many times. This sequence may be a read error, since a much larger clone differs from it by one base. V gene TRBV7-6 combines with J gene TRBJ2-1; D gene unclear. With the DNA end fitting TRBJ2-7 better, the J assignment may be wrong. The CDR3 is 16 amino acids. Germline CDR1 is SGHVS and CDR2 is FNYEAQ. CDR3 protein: CASSTEGFSSYNEQYF. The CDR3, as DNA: TGTGCCAGCAGCACAGAAGGGTTTAGCTCCTACAATGAGCAGTACTTC.

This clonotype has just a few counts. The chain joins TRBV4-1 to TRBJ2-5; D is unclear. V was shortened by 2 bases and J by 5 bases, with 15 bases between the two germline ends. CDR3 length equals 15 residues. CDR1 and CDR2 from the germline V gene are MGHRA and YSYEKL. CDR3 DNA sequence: TGCGCCAGCAGCCAATCTGGTGAATTTTCGGAGACCCAGTACTTC. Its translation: CASSQSGEFSETQYF.

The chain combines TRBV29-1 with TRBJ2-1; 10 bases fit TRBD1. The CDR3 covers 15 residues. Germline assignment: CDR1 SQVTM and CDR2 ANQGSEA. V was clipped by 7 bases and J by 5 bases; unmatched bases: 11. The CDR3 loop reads CSATGGDRGDNEQFF. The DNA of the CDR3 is TGCAGCGCTACGGGGGGGGACAGGGGTGACAATGAGCAGTTCTTC.

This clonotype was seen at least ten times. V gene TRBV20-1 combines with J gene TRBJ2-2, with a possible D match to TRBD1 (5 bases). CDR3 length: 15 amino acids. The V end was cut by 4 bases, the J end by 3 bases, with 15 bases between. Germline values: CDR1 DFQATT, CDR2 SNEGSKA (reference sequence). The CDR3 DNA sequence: TGCAGTGCTATTAGGGGCGGACAAGACACCGGGGAGCTGTTTTTT. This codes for CSAIRGGQDTGELFF.

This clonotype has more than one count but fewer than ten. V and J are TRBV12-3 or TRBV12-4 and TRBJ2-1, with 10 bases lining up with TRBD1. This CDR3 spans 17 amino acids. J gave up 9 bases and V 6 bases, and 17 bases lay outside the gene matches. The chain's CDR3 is CASSRDRGRRARGEQFF. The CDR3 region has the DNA TGTGCCAGCAGCCGGGACAGGGGTCGGAGGGCCCGAGGTGAGCAGTTCTTC.

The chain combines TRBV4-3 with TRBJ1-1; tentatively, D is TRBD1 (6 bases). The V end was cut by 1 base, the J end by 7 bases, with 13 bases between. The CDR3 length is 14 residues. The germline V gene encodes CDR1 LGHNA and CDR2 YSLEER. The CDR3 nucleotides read TGCGCCAGCAGCCAAGCGGGGGGGCAGATTGAAGCTTTCTTT. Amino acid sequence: CASSQAGGQIEAFF.

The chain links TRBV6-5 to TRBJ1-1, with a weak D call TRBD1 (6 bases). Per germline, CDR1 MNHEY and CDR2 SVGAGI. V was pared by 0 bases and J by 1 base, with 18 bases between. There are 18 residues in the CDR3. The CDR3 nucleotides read TGTGCCAGCAGTTACTCGATCCCCGCGGGGGCAGCGAACACTGAAGCTTTCTTT. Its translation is CASSYSIPAGAANTEAFF.

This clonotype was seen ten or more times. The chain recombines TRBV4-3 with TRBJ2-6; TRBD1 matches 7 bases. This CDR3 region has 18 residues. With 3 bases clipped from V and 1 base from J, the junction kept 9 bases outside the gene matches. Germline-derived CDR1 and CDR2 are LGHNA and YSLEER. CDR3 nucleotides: TGCGCCAGCAGCCACGAGGGGACAGTACCTTCTGGGGCCAACGTCCTGACTTTC. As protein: CASSHEGTVPSGANVLTF.

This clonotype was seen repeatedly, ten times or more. In nucleotides, the CDR3 is TGTGCCAGCAGTTTGACAGGGGAGAACACTGAAGCTTTCTTT. As protein: CASSLTGENTEAFF. The rearrangement links TRBV12-3 or TRBV12-4 to TRBJ1-1; 8 bases are a match to TRBD1. There are 14 residues in the CDR3. The V and J ends lost 3 bases and 1 base, in that order; junction bases with no gene match: 1.

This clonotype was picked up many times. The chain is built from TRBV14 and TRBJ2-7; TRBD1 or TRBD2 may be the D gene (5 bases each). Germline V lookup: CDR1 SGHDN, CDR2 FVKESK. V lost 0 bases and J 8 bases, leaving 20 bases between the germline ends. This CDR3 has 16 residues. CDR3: CASSQDFRGQPGKQYF. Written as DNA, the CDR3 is TGTGCCAGCAGCCAAGATTTCCGGGGCCAGCCAGGCAAGCAGTACTTC. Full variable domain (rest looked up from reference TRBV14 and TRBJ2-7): EAGVTQFPSHSVIEKGQTVTLRCDPISGHDNLYWYRRVMGKEIKFLLHFVKESKQDESGMPNNRFLAERTGGTYSTLKVQPAELEDSGVYFCASSQDFRGQPGKQYFGPGTRLTVT.

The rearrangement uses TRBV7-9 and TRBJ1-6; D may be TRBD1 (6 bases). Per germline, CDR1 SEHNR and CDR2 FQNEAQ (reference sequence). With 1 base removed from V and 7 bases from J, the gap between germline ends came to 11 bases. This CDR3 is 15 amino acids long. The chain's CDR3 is CASSLDWQGNSPLHF. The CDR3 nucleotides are TGTGCCAGCAGCTTAGATTGGCAGGGGAATTCACCCCTCCACTTT.

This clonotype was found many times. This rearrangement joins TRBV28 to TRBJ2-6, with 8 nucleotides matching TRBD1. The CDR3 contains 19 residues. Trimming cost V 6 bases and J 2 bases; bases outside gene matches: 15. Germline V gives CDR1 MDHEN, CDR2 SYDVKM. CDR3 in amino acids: CASSLLGQGASTGANVLTF. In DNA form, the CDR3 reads TGTGCCAGCAGCCTCCTGGGGCAGGGGGCCTCCACTGGGGCCAACGTCCTGACTTTC.

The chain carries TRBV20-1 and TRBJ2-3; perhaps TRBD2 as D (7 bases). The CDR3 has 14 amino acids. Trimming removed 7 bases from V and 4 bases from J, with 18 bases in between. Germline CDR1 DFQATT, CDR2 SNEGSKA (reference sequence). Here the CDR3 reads CSGQRGGRADTQYF. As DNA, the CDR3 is TGCAGTGGGCAGAGGGGGGGCCGCGCAGATACGCAGTATTTT.

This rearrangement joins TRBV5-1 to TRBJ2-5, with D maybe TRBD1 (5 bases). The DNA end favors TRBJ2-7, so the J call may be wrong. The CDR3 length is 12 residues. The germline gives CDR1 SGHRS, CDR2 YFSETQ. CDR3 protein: CASSKDQGEQYF. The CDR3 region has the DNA TGCGCCAGCAGCAAGGACCAGGGCGAGCAGTACTTC.

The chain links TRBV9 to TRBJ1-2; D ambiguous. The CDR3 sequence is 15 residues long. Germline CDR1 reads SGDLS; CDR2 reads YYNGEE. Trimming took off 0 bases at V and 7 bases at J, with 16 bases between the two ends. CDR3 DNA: TGTGCCAGCAGCGTAGCTATTGGCATTGGGTTTGGCTACACCTTC. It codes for CASSVAIGIGFGYTF.

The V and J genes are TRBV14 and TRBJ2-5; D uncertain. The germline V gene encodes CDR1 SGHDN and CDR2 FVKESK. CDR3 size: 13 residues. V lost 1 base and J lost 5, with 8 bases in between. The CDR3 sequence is CASSQVPRETQYF. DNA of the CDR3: TGTGCCAGCAGCCAAGTTCCCAGGGAGACCCAGTACTTC. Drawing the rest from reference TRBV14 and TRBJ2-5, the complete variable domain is EAGVTQFPSHSVIEKGQTVTLRCDPISGHDNLYWYRRVMGKEIKFLLHFVKESKQDESGMPNNRFLAERTGGTYSTLKVQPAELEDSGVYFCASSQVPRETQYFGPGTRLLVL.

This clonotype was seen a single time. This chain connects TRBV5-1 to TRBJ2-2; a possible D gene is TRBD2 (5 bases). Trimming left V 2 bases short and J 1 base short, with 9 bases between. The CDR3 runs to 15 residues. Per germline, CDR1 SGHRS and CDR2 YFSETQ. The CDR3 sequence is CASSFGAGNTGELFF. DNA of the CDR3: TGCGCCAGCAGCTTCGGCGCGGGGAACACCGGGGAGCTGTTTTTT.

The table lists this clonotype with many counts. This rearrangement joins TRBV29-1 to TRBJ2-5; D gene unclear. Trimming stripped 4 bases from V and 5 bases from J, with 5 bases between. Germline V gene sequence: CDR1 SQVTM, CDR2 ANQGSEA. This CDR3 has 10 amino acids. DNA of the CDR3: TGCAGCGTTGCTGAGGAGACCCAGTACTTC. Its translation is CSVAEETQYF. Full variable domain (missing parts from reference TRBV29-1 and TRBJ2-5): SAVISQKPSRDICQRGTSLTIQCQVDSQVTMMFWYRQQPGQSLTLIATANQGSEATYESGFVIDKFPISRPNLTFSTLTVSNMSPEDSSIYLCSVAEETQYFGPGTRLLVL.

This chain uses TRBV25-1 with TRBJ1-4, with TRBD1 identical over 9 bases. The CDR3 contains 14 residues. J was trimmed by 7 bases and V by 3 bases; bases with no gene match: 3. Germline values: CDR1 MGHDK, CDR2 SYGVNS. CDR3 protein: CASSEGQGFEKLFF. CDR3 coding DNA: TGTGCCAGCAGTGAGGGACAGGGTTTTGAAAAACTGTTTTTT. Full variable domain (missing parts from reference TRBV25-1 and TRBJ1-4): EADIYQTPRYLVIGTGKKITLECSQTMGHDKMYWYQQDPGMELHLIHYSYGVNSTEKGDLSSESTVSRIRTEHFPLTLESARPSHTSQYLCASSEGQGFEKLFFGSGTQLSVL.

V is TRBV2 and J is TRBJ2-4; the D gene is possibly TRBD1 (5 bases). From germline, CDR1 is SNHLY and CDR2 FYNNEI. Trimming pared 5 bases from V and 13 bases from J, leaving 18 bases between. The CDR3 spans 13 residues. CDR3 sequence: CASSSTGRQKQYF. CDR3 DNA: TGTGCCAGCAGTTCAACCGGTCGACAGAAGCAGTACTTC.

This CDR3 is CASSRTGGQETQYF. The CDR3 DNA is TGTGCCAGCAGCCGGACAGGGGGTCAAGAGACCCAGTACTTC. The chain employs TRBV7-3 and TRBJ2-5; TRBD1 agrees at 10 bases. This CDR3 has 14 amino acids. From germline, CDR1 is SGHTA and CDR2 FQGTGA. Losses at the gene ends were 5 bases for V and 2 bases for J; bases not matched to a gene: 2. Drawing the rest from reference TRBV7-3 and TRBJ2-5, the complete variable domain is GAGVSQTPSNKVTEKGKYVELRCDPISGHTALYWYRQSLGQGPEFLIYFQGTGAADDSGLPNDRFFAVRPEGSVSTLKIQRTERGDSAVYLCASSRTGGQETQYFGPGTRLLVL.

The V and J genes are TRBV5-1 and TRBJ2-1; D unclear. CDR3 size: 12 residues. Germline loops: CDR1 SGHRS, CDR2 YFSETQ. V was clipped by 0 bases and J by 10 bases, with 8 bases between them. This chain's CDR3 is CASSLERQEQFF. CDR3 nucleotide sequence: TGCGCCAGCAGCTTGGAAAGGCAGGAGCAGTTCTTC.

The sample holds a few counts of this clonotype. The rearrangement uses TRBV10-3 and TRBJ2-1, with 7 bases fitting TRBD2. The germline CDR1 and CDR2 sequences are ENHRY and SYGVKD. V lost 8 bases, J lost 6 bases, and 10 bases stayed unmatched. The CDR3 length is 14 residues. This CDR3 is CAIAPEGGGNEQFF. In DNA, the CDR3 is TGTGCCATCGCACCAGAAGGCGGGGGCAATGAGCAGTTCTTC.

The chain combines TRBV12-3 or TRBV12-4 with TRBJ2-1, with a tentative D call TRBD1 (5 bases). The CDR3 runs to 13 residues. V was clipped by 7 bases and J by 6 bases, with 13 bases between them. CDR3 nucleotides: TGTGCCAGCATGAGACAGTTGGGCAATGAGCAGTTCTTC. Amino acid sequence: CASMRQLGNEQFF.

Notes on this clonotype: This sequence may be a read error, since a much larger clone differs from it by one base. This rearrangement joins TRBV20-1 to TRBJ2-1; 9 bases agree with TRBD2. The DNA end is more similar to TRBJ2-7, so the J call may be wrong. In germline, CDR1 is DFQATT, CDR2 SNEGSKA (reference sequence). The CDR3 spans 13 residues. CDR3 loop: CSEAGGPYNEQYF. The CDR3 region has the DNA TGCAGTGAGGCGGGAGGGCCCTACAATGAGCAGTACTTC.

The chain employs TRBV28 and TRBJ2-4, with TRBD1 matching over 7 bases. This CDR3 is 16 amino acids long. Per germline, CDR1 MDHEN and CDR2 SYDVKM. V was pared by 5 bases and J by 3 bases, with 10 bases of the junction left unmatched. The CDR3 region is CASSPLQGSGKNIQYF. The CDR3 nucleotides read TGTGCCAGCAGTCCCCTACAGGGGTCGGGCAAAAACATTCAGTACTTC.

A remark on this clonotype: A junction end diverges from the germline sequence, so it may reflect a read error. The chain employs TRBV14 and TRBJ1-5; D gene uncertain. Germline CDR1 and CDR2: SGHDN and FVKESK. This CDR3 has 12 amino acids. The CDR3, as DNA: TGTGCCGGCAGCCAAGGTTCTCAGCCCCAGCATTTT. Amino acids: CAGSQGSQPQHF. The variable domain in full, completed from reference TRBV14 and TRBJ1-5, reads EAGVTQFPSHSVIEKGQTVTLRCDPISGHDNLYWYRRVMGKEIKFLLHFVKESKQDESGMPNNRFLAERTGGTYSTLKVQPAELEDSGVYFCAGSQGSQPQHFGDGTRLSIL.

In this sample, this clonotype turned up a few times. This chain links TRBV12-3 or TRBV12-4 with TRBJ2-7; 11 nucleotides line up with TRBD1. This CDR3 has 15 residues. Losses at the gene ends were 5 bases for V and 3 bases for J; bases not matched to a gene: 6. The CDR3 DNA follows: TGTGCCAGCAGTACACGGGGGACAGGGGGCTACGAGCAGTACTTC. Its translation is CASSTRGTGGYEQYF.

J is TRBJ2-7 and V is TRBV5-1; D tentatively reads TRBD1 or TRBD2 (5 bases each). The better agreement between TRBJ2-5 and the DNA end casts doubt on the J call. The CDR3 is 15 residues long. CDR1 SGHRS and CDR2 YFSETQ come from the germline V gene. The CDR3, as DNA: TGCGCCAGCAGCCCAACCCCGGGGCCCGTTGGGACCCAGTACTTC. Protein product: CASSPTPGPVGTQYF.